This T cell receptor beta chain was documented in a study of technical replicates of blood from a handful of donors. The CDR3 sequence is 14 residues long. The V end lost 5 bases, the J end lost 1 base, and 11 bases lay between the germline ends. The V gene's germline CDR1 is SGHAT and CDR2 FQNNGV. TCRdb's table, derived via immunoSEQ multiplex PCR, lists solely in-frame clones and lacks some. This table holds some 70,000 clones, under 98% found once. The V and J genes are TRBV11-2 and TRBJ1-1; TRBD1 is a possible D gene (6 bases). The sequencing input was T cells isolated from PBMCs. This receptor was obtained from a human donor in good health. The CDR3 region has the DNA TGTGCCAGCAGCATTCTAGGGGGGAACACTGAAGCTTTCTTT. Translation: CASSILGGNTEAFF.